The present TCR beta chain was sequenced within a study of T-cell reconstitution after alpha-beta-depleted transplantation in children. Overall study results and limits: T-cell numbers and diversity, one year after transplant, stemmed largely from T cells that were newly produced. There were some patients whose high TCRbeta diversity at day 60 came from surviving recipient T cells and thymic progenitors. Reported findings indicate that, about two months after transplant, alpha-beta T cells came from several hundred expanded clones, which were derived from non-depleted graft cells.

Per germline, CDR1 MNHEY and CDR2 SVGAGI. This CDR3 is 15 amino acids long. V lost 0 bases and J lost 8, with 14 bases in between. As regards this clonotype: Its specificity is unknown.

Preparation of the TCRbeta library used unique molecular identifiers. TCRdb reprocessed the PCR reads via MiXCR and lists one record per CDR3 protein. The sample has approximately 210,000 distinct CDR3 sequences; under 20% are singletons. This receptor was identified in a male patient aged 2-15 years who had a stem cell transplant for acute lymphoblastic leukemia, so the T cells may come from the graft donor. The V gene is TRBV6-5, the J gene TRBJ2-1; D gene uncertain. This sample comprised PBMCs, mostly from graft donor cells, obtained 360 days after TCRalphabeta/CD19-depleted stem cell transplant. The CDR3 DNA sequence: TGTGCCAGCAGTTACTCGGCAGGTCGCCGCGATGAGCAGTTCTTC. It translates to CASSYSAGRRDEQFF.